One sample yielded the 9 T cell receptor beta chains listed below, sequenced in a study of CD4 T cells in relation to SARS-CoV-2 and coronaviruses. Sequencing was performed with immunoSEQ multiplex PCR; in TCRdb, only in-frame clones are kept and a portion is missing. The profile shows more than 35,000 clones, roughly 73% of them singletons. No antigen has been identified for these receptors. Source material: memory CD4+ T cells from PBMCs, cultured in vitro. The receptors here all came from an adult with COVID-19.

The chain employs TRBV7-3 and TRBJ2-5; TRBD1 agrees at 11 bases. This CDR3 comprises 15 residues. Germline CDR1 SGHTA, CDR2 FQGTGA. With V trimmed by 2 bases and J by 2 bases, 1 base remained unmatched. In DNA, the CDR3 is TGTGCCAGCAGCTTAGGGACAGGGGGTCAAGAGACCCAGTACTTC. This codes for CASSLGTGGQETQYF. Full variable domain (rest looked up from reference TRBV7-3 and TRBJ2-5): GAGVSQTPSNKVTEKGKYVELRCDPISGHTALYWYRQSLGQGPEFLIYFQGTGAADDSGLPNDRFFAVRPEGSVSTLKIQRTERGDSAVYLCASSLGTGGQETQYFGPGTRLLVL.

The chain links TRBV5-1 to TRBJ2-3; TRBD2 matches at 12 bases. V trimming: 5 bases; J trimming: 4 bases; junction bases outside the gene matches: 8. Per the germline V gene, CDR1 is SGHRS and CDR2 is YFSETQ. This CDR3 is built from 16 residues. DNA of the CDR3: TGCGCCAGCAGTCAAGGACTAGCGGGACTATCAGATACGCAGTATTTT. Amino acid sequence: CASSQGLAGLSDTQYF.

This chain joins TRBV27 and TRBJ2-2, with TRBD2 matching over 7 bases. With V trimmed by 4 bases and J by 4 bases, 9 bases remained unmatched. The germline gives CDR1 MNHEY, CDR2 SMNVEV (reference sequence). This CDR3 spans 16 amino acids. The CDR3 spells CASSSWARESTGELFF. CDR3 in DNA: TGTGCCAGCAGTTCCTGGGCGCGGGAGAGCACCGGGGAGCTGTTTTTT.

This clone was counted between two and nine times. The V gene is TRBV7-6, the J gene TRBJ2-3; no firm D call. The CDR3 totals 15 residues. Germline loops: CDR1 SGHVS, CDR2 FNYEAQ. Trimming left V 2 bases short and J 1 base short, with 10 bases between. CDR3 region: CASSLTGWGTDTQYF. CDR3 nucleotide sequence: TGTGCCAGCAGCTTAACGGGCTGGGGCACAGATACGCAGTATTTT.

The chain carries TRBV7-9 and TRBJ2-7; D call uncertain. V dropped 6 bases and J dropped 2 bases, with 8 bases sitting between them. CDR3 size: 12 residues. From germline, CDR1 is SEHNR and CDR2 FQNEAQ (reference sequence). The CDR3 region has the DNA TGTGCCAGCAGTCACACCACCTACGAGCAGTACTTC. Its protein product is CASSHTTYEQYF.

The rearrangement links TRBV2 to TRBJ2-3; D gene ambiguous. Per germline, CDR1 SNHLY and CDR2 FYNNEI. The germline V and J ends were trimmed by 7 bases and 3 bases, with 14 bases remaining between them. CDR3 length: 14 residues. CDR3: CASTVGPSTDTQYF. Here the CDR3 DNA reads TGTGCCAGCACGGTGGGCCCGAGTACAGATACGCAGTATTTT.

CDR3 sequence reads: CASSLVDRASTDTQYF. Here the CDR3 DNA reads TGTGCCAGCAGCTTGGTTGACAGGGCCTCCACAGATACGCAGTATTTT. The chain combines TRBV5-6 with TRBJ2-3; TRBD1 matches 7 bases. The CDR3 is made up of 16 amino acids. V gave up 0 bases and J gave up 2 bases; unmatched junction bases: 6. CDR1 and CDR2 from the germline V gene are SGHDT and YYEEEE.

CDR3 region: CSVEIETQYF. The CDR3, as DNA: TGCAGCGTTGAAATTGAGACCCAGTACTTC. The chain joins TRBV29-1 to TRBJ2-5; D gene uncertain. With 2 bases removed from V and 5 bases from J, the gap between germline ends came to 3 bases. The CDR3 is 10 residues long. The V gene's germline CDR1 is SQVTM and CDR2 ANQGSEA.

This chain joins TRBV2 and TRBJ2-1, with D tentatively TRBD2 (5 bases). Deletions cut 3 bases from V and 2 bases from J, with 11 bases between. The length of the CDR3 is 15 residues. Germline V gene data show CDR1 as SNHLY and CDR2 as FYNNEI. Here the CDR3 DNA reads TGTGCCAGCAGTGAGACGGGGATCGCCTACAATGAGCAGTTCTTC. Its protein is CASSETGIAYNEQFF.